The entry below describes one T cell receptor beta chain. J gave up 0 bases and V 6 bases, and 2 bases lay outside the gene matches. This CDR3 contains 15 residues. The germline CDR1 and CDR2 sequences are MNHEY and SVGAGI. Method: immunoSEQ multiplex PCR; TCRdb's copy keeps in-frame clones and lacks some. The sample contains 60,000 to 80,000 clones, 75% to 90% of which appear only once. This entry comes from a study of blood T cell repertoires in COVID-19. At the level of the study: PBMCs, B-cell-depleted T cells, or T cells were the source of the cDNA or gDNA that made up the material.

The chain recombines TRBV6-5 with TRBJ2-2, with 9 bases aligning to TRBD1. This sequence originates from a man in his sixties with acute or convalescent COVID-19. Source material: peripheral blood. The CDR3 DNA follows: TGTGCCAGCAGCCGGACAGGGGCGAACACCGGGGAGCTGTTTTTT. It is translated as CASSRTGANTGELFF.